This TCR beta chain was sequenced during a study of T cell clonotyping in hematopoietic cell transplantation. The CDR3 is 13 residues long. V was cut by 4 bases and J by 4 bases, with 10 bases left in between. The germline V gene encodes CDR1 SGHTA and CDR2 FQGNSA. Libraries were prepared by immunoSEQ multiplex PCR; TCRdb keeps only in-frame clonotypes and omits some of them. The sample carries several thousand clones, roughly 66% recorded once. This clonotype was obtained from a male patient over 55 who had an allogeneic stem cell transplant from an unrelated donor, so the T cells may come from the graft donor. Some clones in this sample may be carry-over from other donors' samples. The sample consisted of peripheral blood mononuclear cells, taken 100 days after allogeneic stem cell transplant. The chain combines TRBV7-2 with TRBJ1-1; D is ambiguous. This chain's CDR3 is CASSYPGRTEAFF. CDR3 bases: TGTGCCAGCAGCTACCCAGGTCGCACTGAAGCTTTCTTT.